What follows are 18 T cell receptor beta chains derived from one specimen sequenced in a study of blood T cell repertoires in COVID-19 (dated by TCRdb to 2018 to 2021). The library was obtained by the immunoSEQ multiplex PCR assay. Drawn from immuneACCESS, this table holds only the in-frame rearrangements with V and J called that TCRdb kept. Clones are partly lost; checked studies trace under half to an unresolved V gene and leave the rest unexplained. In this sample the table shows 90,000 or so clones, around 90% of which occur a single time. The ten biggest clones cover under 5.5% of the sample. Material for sequencing was peripheral blood. The source is a man aged 60-69 years with COVID-19, enrolled during active disease.

The chain is built from TRBV7-6 and TRBJ1-3, with 7 bases matching TRBD1. Trimming removed 4 bases from V and 4 bases from J; junction bases left unmatched: 7. CDR1 is SGHVS, CDR2 FNYEAQ, per germline. This CDR3 has 15 residues. Here the CDR3 DNA reads TGTGCCAGCAGCTATTTAGGGGGCTCAGGAAACACCATATATTTT. It codes for CASSYLGGSGNTIYF.

The genes are TRBV9 and TRBJ1-4; 7 nucleotides line up with TRBD1. The CDR3 is made up of 17 amino acids. Looked up from germline, CDR1 is SGDLS and CDR2 is YYNGEE. The junction had 8 bases not matched to a gene; V was cut back by 3 bases and J by 0 bases. In DNA, the CDR3 is TGTGCCAGCAGCGCTACAGGGGTCACCGCAACTAATGAAAAACTGTTTTTT. Its protein is CASSATGVTATNEKLFF.

CDR3 nucleotide sequence: TGTGCCAGCAGTTCTCAGGTACTAGCGGGAGTCGAGCAGTACTTC. Translating it yields CASSSQVLAGVEQYF. The V gene is TRBV6-5, the J gene TRBJ2-7; the match to TRBD2 covers 11 bases. The trim removed 4 bases at V and 6 bases at J, leaving 8 bases unmatched. This CDR3 has 15 residues. Per the germline V gene, CDR1 is MNHEY and CDR2 is SVGAGI.

The chain uses TRBV4-2 and TRBJ1-4; D perhaps matches TRBD1 (5 bases). Trimming left V 2 bases short and J 0 bases short, with 7 bases between. CDR3 length equals 15 residues. In germline, CDR1 is LGHNA, CDR2 YNFKEQ. CDR3 coding DNA: TGTGCCAGCAGCCAACTCAGGGCAACTAATGAAAAACTGTTTTTT. This sequence encodes CASSQLRATNEKLFF.

In its sample, this clone was seen once. J is TRBJ2-7 and V is TRBV30; TRBD1 matches at 9 bases. The CDR3 extends over 14 amino acids. Germline values: CDR1 GTSNPN, CDR2 SVGIG (reference sequence). V dropped 3 bases and J dropped 5; count of bases not matched to a gene: 8. The CDR3 protein is CAWRRGQGRHEQYF. CDR3 sequence (DNA): TGTGCCTGGAGGAGGGGACAGGGCCGACACGAGCAGTACTTC. Together with reference TRBV30 and TRBJ2-7, the CDR3 gives the full variable domain: SQTIHQWPATLVQPVGSPLSLECTVEGTSNPNLYWYRQAAGRGLQLLFYSVGIGQISSEVPQNLSASRPQDRQFILSSKKLLLSDSGFYLCAWRRGQGRHEQYFGPGTRLTVT.

The genes are TRBV7-9 and TRBJ2-1, with D perhaps assigned TRBD1 or TRBD2 (5 bases each). Germline V lookup: CDR1 SEHNR, CDR2 FQNEAQ (reference sequence). Trimming removed 5 bases at V and 6 bases at J, with 14 bases between. The length of the CDR3 is 14 residues. As DNA, the CDR3 is TGTGCCAGCAGCAGGGACGCTAGTCGCAATGAGCAGTTCTTC. Translation: CASSRDASRNEQFF.

CDR3 sequence: CASSGRDRAGEQYF. The CDR3 coding sequence is TGTGCCAGCAGCGGACGGGACAGGGCGGGCGAGCAGTACTTC. The rearrangement uses TRBV7-9 and TRBJ2-7; TRBD1 matches at 9 bases. Germline V gives CDR1 SEHNR, CDR2 FQNEAQ (reference sequence). The CDR3 sequence is 14 residues long. Germline trimming cut 5 bases from V and 6 bases from J; bases unmatched to any gene: 8.

V usage is TRBV7-8 and J usage is TRBJ2-7; perhaps TRBD1 as D (6 bases). Germline V gene sequence: CDR1 SGHVS, CDR2 FQNEAQ. The CDR3 has 15 amino acids. Trimming left V 3 bases short and J 6 bases short, with 18 bases between. CDR3: CASSFEGQSPSEQYF. In nucleotides, the CDR3 is TGTGCCAGCAGCTTCGAAGGACAGTCTCCCTCCGAGCAGTACTTC.

The chain uses TRBV19 and TRBJ2-7; 10 bases align to TRBD1. V trimming: 5 bases; J trimming: 7 bases; junction bases outside the gene matches: 8. CDR1 LNHDA and CDR2 SQIVND come from the germline V gene (reference sequence). The CDR3 totals 14 residues. In DNA form, the CDR3 reads TGTGCCAGTAGTCCCGGGACAGGGGACGGAGAGCAGTACTTC. Protein sequence: CASSPGTGDGEQYF.

J is TRBJ2-4 and V is TRBV10-1; 9 nucleotides match TRBD2. V lost 2 bases, J lost 4 bases, and 6 bases stayed unmatched. The CDR3 consists of 16 residues. Germline values: CDR1 WNHNN, CDR2 SYGVQD (reference sequence). The CDR3 DNA is TGCGCCAGCAGTGAGGGACTAGCGCCCACTAAAAACATTCAGTACTTC. This gives the protein CASSEGLAPTKNIQYF.

This clone has just one count. The chain links TRBV2 to TRBJ1-2; perhaps TRBD1 as D (5 bases). The CDR3 sequence is 14 residues long. Germline-derived CDR1 and CDR2 are SNHLY and FYNNEI. The V end was cut by 2 bases, the J end by 4 bases, with 11 bases between. The CDR3 sequence is CASSENRGVYGYTF. The CDR3 nucleotides read TGTGCCAGCAGTGAAAATCGGGGGGTCTATGGCTACACCTTC. Variable domain in full (rest from reference TRBV2 and TRBJ1-2): EPEVTQTPSHQVTQMGQEVILRCVPISNHLYFYWYRQILGQKVEFLVSFYNNEISEKSEIFDDQFSVERPDGSNFTLKIRSTKLEDSAMYFCASSENRGVYGYTFGSGTRLTVV.

The J gene is TRBJ1-6, the V gene TRBV5-1, with TRBD1 identical over 9 bases. V lost 5 bases, J lost 8 bases, and 5 bases stayed unmatched. Germline values: CDR1 SGHRS, CDR2 YFSETQ. This CDR3 contains 14 residues. The CDR3 region is CASRHDRGDSPLHF. CDR3 DNA: TGCGCCAGCAGACATGACAGGGGGGATTCACCCCTCCACTTT.

V and J are TRBV18 and TRBJ2-7; 7 bases are a match to TRBD1. With 2 bases clipped from V and 0 bases from J, the junction kept 4 bases outside the gene matches. The CDR3 has 15 residues. Germline V gene lookup returns CDR1 KGHSH and CDR2 LQKENI. The DNA for the CDR3 is TGTGCCAGCTCACCAAAGGGACAGAGCTCCTACGAGCAGTACTTC. Protein product: CASSPKGQSSYEQYF.

The chain links TRBV9 to TRBJ2-7, with 14 bases matching TRBD2. The V gene end was trimmed by 2 bases and the J gene end by 7 bases; junction bases not matched to a gene: 2. CDR1 and CDR2 from the germline V gene are SGDLS and YYNGEE. This CDR3 spans 14 amino acids. CDR3 nucleotide sequence: TGTGCCAGCAGCGTGGGACTAGCGGGAGATGAGCAGTACTTC. It specifies CASSVGLAGDEQYF.

The rearrangement links TRBV25-1 to TRBJ2-5; possibly TRBD2 for D (5 bases). Trimming pared 4 bases from V and 7 bases from J, leaving 13 bases between. This CDR3 is built from 13 residues. Germline V gene sequence: CDR1 MGHDK, CDR2 SYGVNS. The CDR3 protein is CASSGTGRGTQYF. CDR3 DNA sequence: TGTGCCAGCAGTGGCACCGGTCGGGGGACCCAGTACTTC. The variable domain in full, completed from reference TRBV25-1 and TRBJ2-5, reads EADIYQTPRYLVIGTGKKITLECSQTMGHDKMYWYQQDPGMELHLIHYSYGVNSTEKGDLSSESTVSRIRTEHFPLTLESARPSHTSQYLCASSGTGRGTQYFGPGTRLLVL.

The chain employs TRBV18 and TRBJ1-3; D gene uncertain. The ends were cut back, 4 bases at V and 0 bases at J, with 13 bases in the middle. The CDR3 totals 16 residues. Germline V gene lookup returns CDR1 KGHSH and CDR2 LQKENI. CDR3 residues: CASSRRGQDSGNTIYF. CDR3 in DNA: TGTGCCAGCTCACGCCGCGGGCAAGACTCTGGAAACACCATATATTTT. The variable domain in full, with the rest retrieved from reference TRBV18 and TRBJ1-3, is NAGVMQNPRHLVRRRGQEARLRCSPMKGHSHVYWYRQLPEEGLKFMVYLQKENIIDESGMPKERFSAEFPKEGPSILRIQQVVRGDSAAYFCASSRRGQDSGNTIYFGEGSWLTVV.

CDR3 bases: TGTGCCAGCAGAAGAGACAGGTTGAACACTGAAGCTTTCTTT. Residues: CASRRDRLNTEAFF. The chain is built from TRBV6-6 and TRBJ1-1; the D gene is possibly TRBD1 (6 bases). This CDR3 has 14 residues. Germline-derived CDR1 and CDR2 are MNHNY and SVGAGI (reference sequence). The ends were cut back, 6 bases at V and 0 bases at J, with 11 bases in the middle.

This clone appeared a single time. The V and J genes are TRBV3-1 (or the pseudogene TRBV3-2) and TRBJ2-2; TRBD1 might be the D (6 bases). CDR3 length: 13 residues. The ends were cut back, 2 bases at V and 6 bases at J, with 7 bases in the middle. Germline-derived CDR1 and CDR2 are LGHDT and YNNKEL (reference sequence). CDR3 coding DNA: TGTGCCAGCAGCCAACAGGGGTCCGGGGAGCTGTTTTTT. Amino acids: CASSQQGSGELFF.